This T cell receptor beta chain emerged from a study of a mutant IDH1 vaccine in newly diagnosed glioma. Background on the study: Beforehand, treatment had been radiotherapy, temozolomide, or both; the majority received both.

This CDR3 has 14 residues. Trimming removed 3 bases from V and 2 bases from J; junction bases left unmatched: 2. Germline CDR1 and CDR2: KGHSH and LQKENI. Time point: baseline, week 1 (first vaccination visit). Specified treatment: pre-vaccination baseline after standard-of-care therapy. Produced via immunoSEQ multiplex PCR; TCRdb's table is partial and in-frame only. The table has about 30,000 clones, about 80% seen once; the top ten hold about 21%. The sample was PBMCs, taken from a glioma patient treated with radiotherapy, temozolomide or both. This TCR came from a young man with glioma. The rearrangement uses TRBV18 and TRBJ1-1; 8 bases are a match to TRBD1. The CDR3 loop is CASSPGQGNTEAFF. In nucleotides, the CDR3 is TGTGCCAGCTCACCCGGACAGGGTAACACTGAAGCTTTCTTT.